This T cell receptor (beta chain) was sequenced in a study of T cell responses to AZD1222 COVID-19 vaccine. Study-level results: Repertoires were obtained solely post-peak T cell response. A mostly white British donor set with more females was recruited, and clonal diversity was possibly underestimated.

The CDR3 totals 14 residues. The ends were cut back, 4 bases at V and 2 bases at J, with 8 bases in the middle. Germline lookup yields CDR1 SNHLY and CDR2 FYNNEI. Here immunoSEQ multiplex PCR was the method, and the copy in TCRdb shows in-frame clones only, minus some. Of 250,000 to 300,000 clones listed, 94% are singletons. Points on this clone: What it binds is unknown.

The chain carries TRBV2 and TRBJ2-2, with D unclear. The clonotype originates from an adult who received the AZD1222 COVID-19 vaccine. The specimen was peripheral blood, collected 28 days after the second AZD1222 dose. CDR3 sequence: CASSGLLNTGELFF. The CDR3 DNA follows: TGTGCCAGCAGTGGACTCCTCAACACCGGGGAGCTGTTTTTT.